This entry lists 10 T cell receptor beta chains sequenced from one sample in a study of blood T cells in healthy people across ages. Through a sample-barcoded 5' primer and a J-beta primer mix, a second PCR was run for roughly 7 to 11 cycles. Each CDR3 protein is one row after TCRdb ran MiXCR on the 5' RACE reads. The table has roughly 930,000 distinct CDR3 sequences, under 50% seen once; the top ten hold 13%. What was sequenced was blood. These receptors came from a man younger than 40 in good health.

The chain carries TRBV20-1 and TRBJ2-7; 9 bases agree with TRBD1. The J segment lost 3 bases and the V segment lost 3 bases, leaving 6 bases of the junction unmatched. CDR1 and CDR2 (germline): DFQATT, SNEGSKA (reference sequence). The CDR3 extends over 14 amino acids. The CDR3 loop is CSARPRTGVYEQYF. CDR3 in DNA: TGCAGTGCTAGGCCCCGGACAGGGGTCTACGAGCAGTACTTC.

This chain joins TRBV7-3 and TRBJ2-7; D is unresolved. The V and J ends lost 5 bases and 9 bases respectively, with 23 bases between them. The length of the CDR3 is 15 residues. The germline V gene encodes CDR1 SGHTA and CDR2 FQGTGA. The CDR3 DNA is TGTGCCAGCAGCCCTCATCCGGCCTCGTTGTCCGGGCAGTACTTC. Translation gives CASSPHPASLSGQYF.

The genes are TRBV11-3 and TRBJ2-3, with 10 bases matching TRBD1. V was pared by 5 bases and J by 3 bases, with 5 bases of the junction left unmatched. The CDR3 has 15 amino acids. From germline, CDR1 is SGHNT and CDR2 YENEEA. CDR3 in amino acids: CASSRQGAGTDTQYF. As DNA, the CDR3 is TGTGCCAGCAGCCGACAGGGGGCTGGAACAGATACGCAGTATTTT.

This clonotype was found many times. V usage is TRBV28 and J usage is TRBJ1-1; D not certain. There are 12 residues in the CDR3. Germline V gives CDR1 MDHEN, CDR2 SYDVKM. Trimming removed 5 bases from V and 0 bases from J, with 4 bases in between. The CDR3: CASSNLNTEAFF. The DNA for the CDR3 is TGTGCCAGCAGTAACCTGAACACTGAAGCTTTCTTT.

The chain is built from TRBV5-5 and TRBJ2-1, with TRBD2 matching over 9 bases. The V gene's germline CDR1 is SGHKS and CDR2 YYEKEE (reference sequence). This CDR3 contains 16 residues. V dropped 0 bases and J dropped 9; count of bases not matched to a gene: 10. CDR3 sequence: CASSLESGGPNIEQFF. As DNA, the CDR3 is TGTGCCAGCAGCTTGGAAAGCGGGGGGCCCAACATTGAGCAGTTCTTC.

This clonotype was seen more than once but under ten times. The CDR3 here is CATSPGGGATDTQYF. CDR3 nucleotides: TGTGCCACCAGCCCCGGAGGAGGGGCAACAGATACGCAGTATTTT. The chain uses TRBV15 and TRBJ2-3, with D perhaps TRBD2 (6 bases). The germline CDR1 and CDR2 sequences are LNHNV and YYDKDF (reference sequence). CDR3 size: 15 residues. V lost 5 bases to trimming and J lost 3 bases, with 15 bases between them. The whole variable domain, remainder taken from reference TRBV15 and TRBJ2-3, is DAMVIQNPRYQVTQFGKPVTLSCSQTLNHNVMYWYQQKSSQAPKLLFHYYDKDFNNEADTPDNFQSRRPNTSFCFLDIRSPGLGDTAMYLCATSPGGGATDTQYFGPGTRLTVL.

J is TRBJ2-5 and V is TRBV6-4; 9 bases fit TRBD2. The CDR3 has 16 residues. Trimming at V came to 5 bases and at J to 11 bases, leaving 18 bases not matched to a gene. The germline CDR1 and CDR2 sequences are MRHNA and SNTAGT. This CDR3 reads CASSPTGAGGHDEQYF. The CDR3, as DNA: TGTGCCAGCAGTCCCACAGGGGCGGGGGGGCATGATGAGCAGTACTTC.

The table lists this clonotype with a few counts. The V gene is TRBV3-1, the J gene TRBJ2-7; 8 nucleotides align to TRBD2. The CDR3 covers 14 residues. From germline, CDR1 is LGHDT and CDR2 YNNKEL (reference sequence). After removal of 0 bases from V and 2 bases from J, the junction contained 0 bases not matched to a gene. The CDR3 loop is CASSQDGGAYEQYF. DNA for the CDR3: TGTGCCAGCAGCCAAGACGGGGGGGCCTACGAGCAGTACTTC.

As regards this clonotype: A read error is possible here, since a much larger clone lies one base away. The chain employs TRBV2 and TRBJ1-1; weak D call: TRBD1 (6 bases). Germline lookup yields CDR1 SNHLY and CDR2 FYNNEI. Trimming left V 5 bases short and J 7 bases short, with 14 bases between. This CDR3 has 13 residues. CDR3 amino acids: CASSSRWTDEAFF. CDR3 in DNA: TGTGCCAGCAGTTCCCGCTGGACAGATGAAGCTTTCTTT.

V and J are TRBV7-9 and TRBJ2-1, with TRBD2 identical over 9 bases. V lost 0 bases and J lost 8; bases outside the gene matches: 8. Germline V lookup: CDR1 SEHNR, CDR2 FQNEAQ (reference sequence). The CDR3 has 16 residues. The CDR3 region is CASSLAQAGGSYEQFF. DNA for the CDR3: TGTGCCAGCAGCTTAGCCCAAGCGGGGGGTAGCTATGAGCAGTTCTTC. Full variable domain (rest looked up from reference TRBV7-9 and TRBJ2-1): DTGVSQNPRHKITKRGQNVTFRCDPISEHNRLYWYRQTLGQGPEFLTYFQNEAQLEKSRLLSDRFSAERPKGSFSTLEIQRTEQGDSAMYLCASSLAQAGGSYEQFFGPGTRLTVL.